This paragraph covers one T cell receptor (beta chain) sequence. Its antigen is unknown. CDR3 size: 15 residues. Per the germline V gene, CDR1 is SGHRS and CDR2 is YFSETQ. V gave up 4 bases and J gave up 3 bases; unmatched junction bases: 3. TCRdb independently ran MiXCR on the 5' RACE reads; one entry per CDR3 protein. The repertoire holds 400,000 to 450,000 distinct CDR3 sequences, with 18% as singletons. This specimen belongs to a study of T cells after yellow fever vaccination. Study-level results: Boosting was followed by the reappearance of most primary-vaccination clones (about 96% CD4, more than 70% CD8). Within FACS-sorted repertoires, abundant clonotypes contaminating from the bulk population could be present.

The source was PBMCs, collected before the yellow fever booster vaccination. The chain combines TRBV5-1 with TRBJ2-3; 12 bases are shared with TRBD2. The TCR sequence derives from a man aged 18 to 30 who received the YFV17D yellow fever vaccine. The CDR3 loop reads CASSGTSGQTDTQYF. CDR3 coding DNA: TGCGCCAGCAGCGGGACTAGCGGGCAAACAGATACGCAGTATTTT.